What follows is one T cell receptor beta chain and its context. This sample was included in a study of cytomegalovirus exposure and HLA in healthy donors. V lost 4 bases and J lost 8; bases outside the gene matches: 6. The CDR3 has 13 amino acids. Germline-derived CDR1 and CDR2 are SGHAT and FQNNGV. PCR was performed using 60 Vbeta and 13 Jbeta primers. Using immunoSEQ multiplex PCR, the repertoire was profiled, and TCRdb retains in-frame clones only, with some absent. The table includes around 120,000 clones, 79% detected once. V gene TRBV11-2 combines with J gene TRBJ1-2, with 8 bases matching TRBD1. Sequencing was performed on PBMCs. The sequence derives from a woman aged 40 to 49 in good health and CMV-seronegative. Here the CDR3 reads CASSSDRAVGYTF. The CDR3 bases are TGTGCCAGCAGCTCGGACAGGGCGGTAGGCTACACCTTC.